A selection of T cell receptor beta chains follows, all from one sample in a study of T cells in Graves' hyperthyroidism and ophthalmopathy. TCRdb passed the multiplex PCR reads through MiXCR, listing each CDR3 protein once. This table holds around 760,000 distinct CDR3 sequences, around a third found once. Sequenced material: blood. The receptors were sampled from a woman aged 40 to 50 with Graves' hyperthyroidism. Each CDR3 is given with its conserved first and last residue. Size tells how often a clone was seen (once, few, many) or the class of an expanded clone, and some rows leave it out.

v_call: TRBV6-2/TRBV6-3; clone_size: few; j_call: TRBJ1-2; cdr3_aa: CASLSQRTGSGYTF
v_call: TRBV2; clone_size: -; j_call: TRBJ1-2; cdr3_aa: CASSRGGGSYGYTF
v_call: TRBV29-1; clone_size: -; j_call: -; cdr3_aa: CSVLGLPRDSNEQFF
v_call: TRBV20-1; clone_size: many; j_call: TRBJ2-5; cdr3_aa: CSARSGLAGQETQYF
v_call: TRBV29-1; clone_size: -; j_call: TRBJ1-5; cdr3_aa: CSSSNQPQHF
v_call: TRBV2; clone_size: -; j_call: TRBJ1-4; cdr3_aa: CASSNTATNEKLFF
v_call: TRBV4-1; clone_size: many; j_call: TRBJ2-5; cdr3_aa: CASSQVGGGETQYF
v_call: TRBV7-2; clone_size: many; j_call: TRBJ2-7; cdr3_aa: CASSSTGNYEQYF
v_call: TRBV4-1; clone_size: -; j_call: TRBJ2-7; cdr3_aa: CASRGTASGASYEQYF
v_call: TRBV13; clone_size: -; j_call: TRBJ1-1; cdr3_aa: CASKGLAEAFF
v_call: TRBV7-2; clone_size: -; j_call: TRBJ2-7; cdr3_aa: CASSYRQTNQQYF
v_call: TRBV20-1; clone_size: many; j_call: TRBJ2-5; cdr3_aa: CSAEEPGRGKETQYF
v_call: TRBV7-2; clone_size: -; j_call: TRBJ1-5; cdr3_aa: CASSPENNNQPQHF
v_call: TRBV7-9; clone_size: -; j_call: TRBJ2-7; cdr3_aa: CASTKTSGGYEQYF
v_call: TRBV7-2; clone_size: -; j_call: TRBJ2-7; cdr3_aa: CASGLEYEQYF
v_call: TRBV18; clone_size: -; j_call: TRBJ2-7; cdr3_aa: CASSSGTADEQYF
v_call: TRBV5-4; clone_size: -; j_call: TRBJ2-3; cdr3_aa: CASSQEVGGYTDTQYF
v_call: TRBV27; clone_size: few; j_call: TRBJ2-5; cdr3_aa: CASSPSGPKETQYF
v_call: TRBV2; clone_size: few; j_call: TRBJ2-7; cdr3_aa: CASRAGPYEQYF
v_call: TRBV28; clone_size: once; j_call: TRBJ2-7; cdr3_aa: CASRHLAGGEQYF
v_call: TRBV12-3/TRBV12-4; clone_size: -; j_call: TRBJ2-7; cdr3_aa: CASSRAPGEPYF
v_call: TRBV10-1; clone_size: -; j_call: TRBJ1-5; cdr3_aa: CASSESGDPNQPQHF
v_call: TRBV5-6; clone_size: many; j_call: TRBJ2-5; cdr3_aa: CASSLVGAAQYF
v_call: TRBV12-3/TRBV12-4; clone_size: -; j_call: TRBJ1-1; cdr3_aa: CASSTRGRWVQNTEAFF
v_call: TRBV7-9; clone_size: few; j_call: TRBJ1-2; cdr3_aa: CASSNKWDSQTANYGYTF
v_call: TRBV5-1; clone_size: few; j_call: TRBJ1-1; cdr3_aa: CASSTDRVDTEAFF
v_call: TRBV11-2; clone_size: -; j_call: TRBJ2-2; cdr3_aa: CASSLDERWRANTGKLFF
v_call: TRBV6-2/TRBV6-3; clone_size: once; j_call: TRBJ1-6; cdr3_aa: CASTLRQPFSSPLHF
v_call: TRBV29-1; clone_size: -; j_call: TRBJ2-6; cdr3_aa: CSWTGGSGANVLTF
v_call: TRBV27; clone_size: -; j_call: TRBJ1-1; cdr3_aa: CASRRGDSRTEAFF
v_call: TRBV7-2; clone_size: many; j_call: TRBJ1-2; cdr3_aa: CASSLARWYGYTF
v_call: TRBV12-3/TRBV12-4; clone_size: -; j_call: TRBJ1-5; cdr3_aa: CASSPIGGQPQHF
v_call: TRBV19; clone_size: -; j_call: TRBJ1-5; cdr3_aa: CASSLRVDQPQHF
v_call: TRBV14; clone_size: -; j_call: TRBJ1-2; cdr3_aa: CASSAPLPGATYGYTF
v_call: TRBV2; clone_size: -; j_call: TRBJ2-7; cdr3_aa: CASRREGTRNEQYF
v_call: TRBV20-1; clone_size: -; j_call: TRBJ1-1; cdr3_aa: CSAMGLAGTTEAFF
v_call: TRBV7-9; clone_size: -; j_call: TRBJ2-7; cdr3_aa: CASSHRDRREQYF
v_call: TRBV7-9; clone_size: -; j_call: TRBJ1-1; cdr3_aa: CASTDGNTEAFF
v_call: TRBV20-1; clone_size: -; j_call: TRBJ1-4; cdr3_aa: CSATKGGPGEKLFF
v_call: TRBV9; clone_size: few; j_call: TRBJ1-2; cdr3_aa: CASSELGGTAGTF
v_call: TRBV2; clone_size: few; j_call: TRBJ1-2; cdr3_aa: CASSGFKPPGNGYTF
v_call: TRBV29-1; clone_size: -; j_call: TRBJ2-5; cdr3_aa: CSSQAGLGQETQYF
v_call: TRBV6-5; clone_size: few; j_call: TRBJ1-1; cdr3_aa: CASSYFHGELTEAFF
v_call: TRBV28; clone_size: few; j_call: TRBJ1-5; cdr3_aa: CASSFMDTYQPQHF
v_call: TRBV12-5; clone_size: -; j_call: TRBJ1-5; cdr3_aa: CASAETTGSYSPQHF
v_call: TRBV25-1; clone_size: -; j_call: TRBJ1-2; cdr3_aa: CASGPGTGSYGYTF
v_call: TRBV7-8; clone_size: many; j_call: TRBJ2-7; cdr3_aa: CASSVRDRNSYEQYF
v_call: TRBV6-4; clone_size: few; j_call: TRBJ1-5; cdr3_aa: CASSDPIKYSNQPQHF
v_call: TRBV20-1; clone_size: -; j_call: TRBJ1-5; cdr3_aa: CSAATGGRPSNQPQHF
v_call: TRBV4-3; clone_size: few; j_call: TRBJ1-2; cdr3_aa: CASSQDARADYGYTF
v_call: TRBV7-2; clone_size: -; j_call: TRBJ1-2; cdr3_aa: CASSLGHRGLPPTNYGYTF
v_call: TRBV20-1; clone_size: -; j_call: TRBJ1-1; cdr3_aa: CSAQTYRGLTEAFF
v_call: TRBV7-9; clone_size: many; j_call: TRBJ1-3; cdr3_aa: CASSPTGLTIYF
v_call: TRBV5-1; clone_size: few; j_call: TRBJ1-1; cdr3_aa: CASSFLGYGNTEAFF
v_call: TRBV4-1; clone_size: -; j_call: TRBJ1-1; cdr3_aa: CASSQGRGQTEAFF
v_call: TRBV5-1; clone_size: -; j_call: TRBJ1-2; cdr3_aa: CASSLATAVDGYTF
v_call: TRBV3-1; clone_size: few; j_call: TRBJ1-5; cdr3_aa: CASSQDRGGPQHF
v_call: TRBV12-5; clone_size: -; j_call: TRBJ1-6; cdr3_aa: CASGLRAGYYNSPLHF